Presented here are 19 T cell receptor beta chains from one specimen sequenced in a study of technical replicates of blood from several donors. Some clones are missing from TCRdb's copy, which holds only in-frame ones; the method was immunoSEQ multiplex PCR. This table has 80,000 or so clones, 85% to 95% appearing once. Sequencing was carried out using T cells isolated from PBMCs. The receptors shown here come from a human donor in good health.

The chain has TRBV9 and TRBJ2-2; tentative D call: TRBD2 (5 bases). V was trimmed by 0 bases and J by 5 bases, leaving 11 bases between them. This CDR3 is built from 15 residues. Germline V gene data show CDR1 as SGDLS and CDR2 as YYNGEE. CDR3 residues: CASSVGGGSTGELFF. The CDR3 coding sequence is TGTGCCAGCAGCGTAGGTGGAGGATCTACCGGGGAGCTGTTTTTT.

The J gene is TRBJ2-7, the V gene TRBV6-5; TRBD2 aligns across 9 bases. The V segment lost 6 bases and the J segment 3 bases; nucleotides outside the gene matches: 9. This CDR3 is built from 15 residues. Germline V CDR1 and CDR2: MNHEY, SVGAGI. The CDR3 loop reads CASRGGLAFGYEQYF. Written as DNA, the CDR3 is TGTGCCAGCAGGGGAGGACTAGCGTTTGGCTACGAGCAGTACTTC.

This chain uses TRBV11-3 with TRBJ2-5; 10 positions agree with TRBD2. The J segment lost 5 bases and the V segment lost 1 base, leaving 10 bases of the junction unmatched. The CDR3 sequence is 17 residues long. Germline V gene lookup returns CDR1 SGHNT and CDR2 YENEEA. CDR3 region: CASSLGGSSGSRETQYF. DNA of the CDR3: TGTGCCAGCAGCTTAGGGGGGTCTAGCGGGAGCCGGGAGACCCAGTACTTC.

This chain connects TRBV19 to TRBJ2-1; TRBD2 might be the D (5 bases). This CDR3 spans 14 amino acids. With 0 bases removed from V and 7 bases from J, the gap between germline ends came to 10 bases. CDR1 is LNHDA and CDR2 is SQIVND in the germline V gene (reference sequence). In nucleotides, the CDR3 is TGTGCCAGTAGTATAGAGACCCAGCGGAATGAGCAGTTCTTC. Translating gives CASSIETQRNEQFF.

The genes are TRBV11-1 and TRBJ1-5, with TRBD1 matching over 7 bases. The ends lost 6 bases at V and 1 base at J; junction bases unmatched: 6. This CDR3 comprises 15 residues. Germline V CDR1 and CDR2: SGHAT, FQDESV (reference sequence). The CDR3 coding sequence is TGTGCCAGCAGTCCAGGGGGTTACAGCAATCAGCCCCAGCATTTT. The encoded protein is CASSPGGYSNQPQHF.

The CDR3 reads CASSQVQGGSNYGYTF. In DNA, the CDR3 is TGTGCCAGCAGCCAAGTACAAGGGGGATCAAACTATGGCTACACCTTC. This chain links TRBV4-2 with TRBJ1-2, with D possibly TRBD1 on 6 matching bases. The V end was cut by 1 base, the J end by 2 bases, with 14 bases between. Per germline, CDR1 LGHNA and CDR2 YNFKEQ. The CDR3 is 16 amino acids.

The J gene is TRBJ1-1, the V gene TRBV7-3; possible D gene TRBD1, 5 bases. Germline CDR1 is SGHTA and CDR2 is FQGTGA. CDR3 length: 15 amino acids. Trimming cost V 5 bases and J 4 bases, with 17 bases left between them. CDR3 sequence: CASSLGGGEGTEAFF. The DNA for the CDR3 is TGTGCCAGCAGCCTCGGGGGAGGGGAGGGCACTGAAGCTTTCTTT.

The chain joins TRBV5-8 to TRBJ2-5, with D possibly TRBD2 on 5 matching bases. The germline V gene encodes CDR1 SGHTS and CDR2 YDEGEE. The CDR3 covers 12 residues. Deletions cut 1 base from V and 6 bases from J, with 7 bases between. The CDR3 loop is CASSLRGQTQYF. The CDR3 DNA reads as TGTGCCAGCAGCTTGAGAGGGCAGACCCAGTACTTC. Complete variable domain (other parts from reference TRBV5-8 and TRBJ2-5): EAGVTQSPTHLIKTRGQQATLRCSPISGHTSVYWYQQALGLGLQFLLWYDEGEERNRGNFPPRFSGRQFPNYSSELNVNALELEDSALYLCASSLRGQTQYFGPGTRLLVL.

This clone was counted a single time. This rearrangement joins TRBV11-3 to TRBJ2-1, with 7 nucleotides matching TRBD2. Losses at the gene ends were 1 base for V and 4 bases for J; bases not matched to a gene: 4. Germline lookup yields CDR1 SGHNT and CDR2 YENEEA. CDR3 length: 15 amino acids. As DNA, the CDR3 is TGTGCCAGCAGCTTAGTCGGGGGAGGGTACAATGAGCAGTTCTTC. It encodes CASSLVGGGYNEQFF.

In this sample, this clone turned up once. CDR3 amino acids: CASSTDRELDTEAFF. The CDR3 region has the DNA TGTGCCAGCAGTACCGACAGGGAATTGGACACTGAAGCTTTCTTT. This sequence joins TRBV27 and TRBJ1-1; 7 bases line up with TRBD1. J gave up 3 bases and V 5 bases, and 9 bases lay outside the gene matches. The germline V gene encodes CDR1 MNHEY and CDR2 SMNVEV (reference sequence). The CDR3 is 15 residues long.

The chain has TRBV7-8 and TRBJ2-7; 10 nucleotides match TRBD1. The germline CDR1 and CDR2 sequences are SGHVS and FQNEAQ. Losses at the gene ends were 1 base for V and 6 bases for J; bases not matched to a gene: 6. The CDR3 runs to 15 residues. DNA for the CDR3: TGTGCCAGCAGCTTAGTGGGGACAGGGGAAGTCGAGCAGTACTTC. It specifies CASSLVGTGEVEQYF. Full variable domain (rest looked up from reference TRBV7-8 and TRBJ2-7): GAGVSQSPRYKVAKRGQDVALRCDPISGHVSLFWYQQALGQGPEFLTYFQNEAQLDKSGLPSDRFFAERPEGSVSTLKIQRTQQEDSAVYLCASSLVGTGEVEQYFGPGTRLTVT.

This chain joins TRBV27 and TRBJ2-7; D ambiguous. The CDR3 is 12 residues long. The germline CDR1 and CDR2 sequences are MNHEY and SMNVEV (reference sequence). V was clipped by 7 bases and J by 3 bases, with 10 bases between them. The CDR3 protein is CASTGPLYEQYF. The CDR3 bases are TGTGCCAGCACGGGTCCTCTCTACGAGCAGTACTTC.

The chain couples TRBV11-3 to TRBJ1-1; unclear D gene. V lost 5 bases and J lost 5, with 9 bases in between. The V gene's germline CDR1 is SGHNT and CDR2 YENEEA. This CDR3 is built from 12 residues. CDR3 in DNA: TGTGCCAGCAGCCCGGGAACTACTGAAGCTTTCTTT. Protein product: CASSPGTTEAFF.

The J gene is TRBJ1-5, the V gene TRBV28, with TRBD1 identical over 7 bases. V lost 6 bases, J lost 5 bases, and 13 bases stayed unmatched. The CDR3 has 16 residues. In germline, CDR1 is MDHEN, CDR2 SYDVKM. The CDR3 DNA follows: TGTGCCAGCAGACAGGGACAGCTTAGACGTGATCAGCCCCAGCATTTT. It codes for CASRQGQLRRDQPQHF.

The chain has TRBV9 and TRBJ2-2; tentatively, D is TRBD2 (5 bases). From germline, CDR1 is SGDLS and CDR2 YYNGEE. The CDR3 is 15 residues long. V was shortened by 4 bases and J by 0 bases, with 10 bases between the two germline ends. The CDR3 sequence is CASSSGGTNTGELFF. CDR3 in DNA: TGTGCCAGCAGCAGCGGCGGCACGAACACCGGGGAGCTGTTTTTT. Using reference TRBV9 and TRBJ2-2 for the parts outside the CDR3, the full variable domain is DSGVTQTPKHLITATGQRVTLRCSPRSGDLSVYWYQQSLDQGLQFLIQYYNGEERAKGNILERFSAQQFPDLHSELNLSSLELGDSALYFCASSSGGTNTGELFFGEGSRLTVL.

In this sample, this clone turned up once. The chain carries TRBV6-4 and TRBJ2-5; TRBD2 matches at 10 bases. CDR3 length equals 17 residues. Germline trimming cut 5 bases from V and 3 bases from J; bases unmatched to any gene: 12. Germline lookup yields CDR1 MRHNA and CDR2 SNTAGT. Here the CDR3 DNA reads TGTGCCAGCAGTTCCCTTATACAAAGCGGGAGGGAAGAGACCCAGTACTTC. It encodes CASSSLIQSGREETQYF.

The chain combines TRBV5-1 with TRBJ2-3, with D maybe TRBD2 (6 bases). From germline, CDR1 is SGHRS and CDR2 YFSETQ. The CDR3 covers 14 residues. The ends were cut back, 2 bases at V and 0 bases at J, with 7 bases in the middle. The CDR3 spells CASSLSGSTDTQYF. CDR3 DNA: TGCGCCAGCAGCTTAAGCGGGAGCACAGATACGCAGTATTTT. The variable domain in full, completed from reference TRBV5-1 and TRBJ2-3, reads KAGVTQTPRYLIKTRGQQVTLSCSPISGHRSVSWYQQTPGQGLQFLFEYFSETQRNKGNFPGRFSGRQFSNSRSEMNVSTLELGDSALYLCASSLSGSTDTQYFGPGTRLTVL.

The genes are TRBV13 and TRBJ2-2; no firm D call. Germline loops: CDR1 PRHDT, CDR2 FYEKMQ (reference sequence). V lost 6 bases and J 5 bases, leaving 13 bases between the germline ends. The CDR3 spans 14 residues. The CDR3 here is CASSFPTVTGELFF. The CDR3 region has the DNA TGTGCCAGCAGTTTCCCCACAGTGACCGGGGAGCTGTTTTTT.

The gene calls are TRBV20-1 and TRBJ2-7; D is perhaps TRBD2 (6 bases). V lost 3 bases to trimming and J lost 6 bases, with 9 bases between them. The CDR3 is made up of 11 amino acids. CDR1 and CDR2 from the germline V gene are DFQATT and SNEGSKA (reference sequence). CDR3 nucleotide sequence: TGCAGTGCTAGGGGAGGTACCGAGCAGTACTTC. It specifies CSARGGTEQYF.